This passage covers 14 T cell receptor beta chains from one sample sequenced in a study. Via MiXCR, TCRdb re-called the RT-PCR reads, giving one row per CDR3 protein. The data hold fewer than 800,000 distinct CDR3 sequences, with approximately 14% observed a single time. The sequencing sample was made of memory CD4+ T cells from blood. The receptors come from a female donor in good health, serving as a healthy control.

This clonotype has more than one count but fewer than ten. The V gene is TRBV24-1, the J gene TRBJ2-1; the D gene is possibly TRBD2 (6 bases). Trimming stripped 6 bases from V and 4 bases from J, with 12 bases between. CDR1 is KGHDR and CDR2 is SFDVKD in the germline V gene. This CDR3 is 14 amino acids long. CDR3 nucleotide sequence: TGTGCCACCAGTTTCGGAGGGAAGTACAATGAGCAGTTCTTC. It is translated as CATSFGGKYNEQFF.

Note on this clonotype: Its ends do not fully match the called genes, so a read error is possible. The gene calls are TRBV11-2 and TRBJ2-7; 8 bases match TRBD1. The germline CDR1 and CDR2 sequences are SGHAT and FQNNGV. The CDR3 loop spans 15 amino acids. CDR3 residues: CASTLWDRSSYEQYF. CDR3 DNA sequence: TGTGCCAGCACCTTATGGGACAGGTCCTCCTACGAGCAGTACTTC.

This clonotype has just a few counts. The V call is TRBV9, the J call TRBJ1-4, with 9 nucleotides matching TRBD1. The CDR3 runs to 14 residues. J was trimmed by 8 bases and V by 4 bases; bases with no gene match: 6. Germline loops: CDR1 SGDLS, CDR2 YYNGEE. CDR3 nucleotide sequence: TGTGCCAGCAGCAAGACAGGGGGAGACGAAAAACTGTTTTTT. Translating gives CASSKTGGDEKLFF.

The chain links TRBV28 to TRBJ1-1; 7 bases are a match to TRBD1. Germline values: CDR1 MDHEN, CDR2 SYDVKM. V shed 6 bases, J shed 8 bases, and the junction held 15 bases outside the gene matches. The CDR3 length is 15 residues. Written as DNA, the CDR3 is TGTGCCAGCAGAGGACAGGAGGCCTGGCCAGAGGAAGCTTTCTTT. Encoded protein: CASRGQEAWPEEAFF.

This chain links TRBV6-2 or TRBV6-3 with TRBJ2-7; 7 bases are shared with TRBD2. Germline V CDR1 and CDR2: MNHEY, SVGEGT. This CDR3 is 17 amino acids long. The trim removed 0 bases at V and 0 bases at J, leaving 8 bases unmatched. The CDR3 nucleotides are TGTGCCAGCAGTTACTCGAGTCTAGCGGTTAGCTCCTACGAGCAGTACTTC. Translating gives CASSYSSLAVSSYEQYF.

The genes are TRBV5-6 and TRBJ2-1, with D uncertain. The CDR3 is 13 residues long. The germline V gene has CDR1 SGHDT and CDR2 YYEEEE. V was trimmed by 7 bases and J by 5 bases, leaving 13 bases between them. This CDR3 reads CASVSGPNNEQFF. CDR3 coding DNA: TGTGCCAGCGTAAGTGGGCCAAACAATGAGCAGTTCTTC. The variable domain in full, with the rest retrieved from reference TRBV5-6 and TRBJ2-1, is DAGVTQSPTHLIKTRGQQVTLRCSPKSGHDTVSWYQQALGQGPQFIFQYYEEEERQRGNFPDRFSGHQFPNYSSELNVNALLLGDSALYLCASVSGPNNEQFFGPGTRLTVL.

This clonotype was seen repeatedly, ten times or more. For the CDR3, the DNA is TGTGCCACCAGTTCGACAGGTCTAAAGTCTAGCACAGATACGCAGTATTTT. Residues: CATSSTGLKSSTDTQYF. This chain connects TRBV24-1 to TRBJ2-3; perhaps TRBD1 as D (6 bases). The CDR3 is 17 amino acids. V was clipped by 6 bases and J by 0 bases, with 18 bases between them. CDR1 KGHDR and CDR2 SFDVKD come from the germline V gene.

J is TRBJ1-1 and V is TRBV20-1; D gene uncertain. The length of the CDR3 is 12 residues. Germline CDR1 reads DFQATT; CDR2 reads SNEGSKA (reference sequence). Trimming took off 5 bases at V and 1 base at J, with 8 bases between the two ends. The CDR3: CSAERRNTEAFF. In nucleotides, the CDR3 is TGCAGTGCTGAACGAAGGAACACTGAAGCTTTCTTT.

The V gene is TRBV6-5, the J gene TRBJ1-6, with D possibly TRBD1 on 5 matching bases. CDR1 and CDR2 (germline): MNHEY, SVGAGI. The CDR3 length is 20 residues. The V and J ends lost 2 bases and 0 bases respectively, with 20 bases between them. The CDR3 DNA sequence: TGTGCCAGCAGTTACGAGGTGATCCGGGGACCCGTCTCCTATAATTCACCCCTCCACTTT. This translates into CASSYEVIRGPVSYNSPLHF.

The table lists this clonotype with many counts. The CDR3 sequence: CAIRSGEDGQPQHF. In DNA, the CDR3 is TGTGCCATCAGGTCAGGGGAGGACGGTCAGCCCCAGCATTTT. V is TRBV10-3 and J is TRBJ1-5; the D gene is possibly TRBD1 (6 bases). Trimming shortened V by 6 bases and J by 6 bases, and 15 bases separated the two germline ends. This CDR3 has 14 residues. The germline CDR1 and CDR2 sequences are ENHRY and SYGVKD.

This clonotype came up a few times. The chain joins TRBV7-2 to TRBJ2-7, with D tentatively TRBD2 (5 bases). The length of the CDR3 is 13 residues. The germline V gene has CDR1 SGHTA and CDR2 FQGNSA. The V end was cut by 4 bases, the J end by 8 bases, with 15 bases between. The CDR3 bases are TGTGCCAGCAGCTCACTAGAGACGGGTCAGCAGTACTTC. Translation: CASSSLETGQQYF. Full variable domain (rest looked up from reference TRBV7-2 and TRBJ2-7): GAGVSQSPSNKVTEKGKDVELRCDPISGHTALYWYRQSLGQGLEFLIYFQGNSAPDKSGLPSDRFSAERTGGSVSTLTIQRTQQEDSAVYLCASSSLETGQQYFGPGTRLTVT.

This clonotype was observed at least ten times. The V and J genes are TRBV4-3 and TRBJ2-3; D unresolved. The CDR3 contains 14 residues. CDR1 is LGHNA and CDR2 is YSLEER in the germline V gene. The V and J ends lost 1 base and 1 base respectively, with 6 bases between them. In DNA form, the CDR3 reads TGCGCCAGCAGCCAAGGGCTGGGCACAGATACGCAGTATTTT. Protein: CASSQGLGTDTQYF.

The V call is TRBV4-3, the J call TRBJ2-1; tentative D call: TRBD1 (5 bases). CDR3 length: 16 residues. The germline gives CDR1 LGHNA, CDR2 YSLEER. The V gene lost 0 bases and the J gene lost 6 bases, with 15 bases spanning the gap. The CDR3: CASSQEWLLGVNEQFF. CDR3 nucleotides: TGCGCCAGCAGCCAAGAATGGCTCCTAGGGGTCAATGAGCAGTTCTTC.

This clonotype occurred many times. V usage is TRBV4-3 and J usage is TRBJ2-3, with 8 bases that match TRBD1. There are 15 residues in the CDR3. CDR1 is LGHNA and CDR2 is YSLEER in the germline V gene. V gave up 0 bases and J gave up 14 bases; unmatched junction bases: 13. CDR3 in amino acids: CASSQDRAAGGVTYF. For the CDR3, the DNA is TGCGCCAGCAGCCAAGATAGGGCGGCAGGGGGCGTCACGTATTTT.